This TCR beta chain was recorded in a study of tumor-infiltrating lymphocytes in localized non-small cell lung cancer. Trimming took 1 base from V and 6 from J, leaving 12 bases between them. The CDR3 is 14 residues long. Per germline, CDR1 SGHTA and CDR2 FQGNSA. This clone has only a few counts. Its antigen is undetermined. TCRdb keeps only in-frame clones here, not all; method: immunoSEQ multiplex PCR. Among over 15,000 clones, roughly three quarters were seen once, and the ten largest hold approximately 9.2%. Study conclusions and caveats: Available tissue quantity limited TCR sequencing to a patient subset.

The sequence was collected from a human donor with non-small cell lung cancer. The sequenced sample consisted of lung tumor tissue. The J gene is TRBJ1-1, the V gene TRBV7-2; D not resolved. The CDR3 sequence: CASSLVGSRSEAFF. The CDR3 DNA follows: TGTGCCAGCAGCTTAGTCGGCAGCCGATCTGAAGCTTTCTTT.